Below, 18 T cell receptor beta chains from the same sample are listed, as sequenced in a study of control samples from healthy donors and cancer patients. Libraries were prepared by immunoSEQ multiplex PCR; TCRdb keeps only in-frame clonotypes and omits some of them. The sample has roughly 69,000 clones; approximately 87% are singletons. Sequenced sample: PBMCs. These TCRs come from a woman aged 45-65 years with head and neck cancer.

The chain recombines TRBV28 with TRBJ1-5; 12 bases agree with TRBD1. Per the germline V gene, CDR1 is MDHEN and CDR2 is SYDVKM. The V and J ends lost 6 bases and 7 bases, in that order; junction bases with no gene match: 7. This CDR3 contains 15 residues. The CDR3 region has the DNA TGTGCCAGCAGGGGGGGGACAGGGGGCAGGCAGCCCCAGCATTTT. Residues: CASRGGTGGRQPQHF.

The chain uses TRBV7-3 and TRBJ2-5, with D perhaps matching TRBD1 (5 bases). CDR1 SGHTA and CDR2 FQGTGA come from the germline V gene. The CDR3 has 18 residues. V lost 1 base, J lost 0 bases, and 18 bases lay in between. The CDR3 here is CASSLIGSGRANQETQYF. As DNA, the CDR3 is TGTGCCAGCAGCTTAATAGGCTCTGGCAGGGCGAACCAAGAGACCCAGTACTTC.

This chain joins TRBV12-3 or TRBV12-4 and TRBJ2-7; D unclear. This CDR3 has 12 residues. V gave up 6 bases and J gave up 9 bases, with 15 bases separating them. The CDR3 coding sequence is TGTGCCAGCAGAGGGCAGGAGTTCGGGCAGTACTTC. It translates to CASRGQEFGQYF.

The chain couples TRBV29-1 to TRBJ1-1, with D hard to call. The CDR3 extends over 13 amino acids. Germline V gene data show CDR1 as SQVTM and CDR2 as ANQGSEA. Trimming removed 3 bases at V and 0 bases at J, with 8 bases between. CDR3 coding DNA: TGCAGCGTTGAGGAGCCCATGAACACTGAAGCTTTCTTT. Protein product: CSVEEPMNTEAFF.

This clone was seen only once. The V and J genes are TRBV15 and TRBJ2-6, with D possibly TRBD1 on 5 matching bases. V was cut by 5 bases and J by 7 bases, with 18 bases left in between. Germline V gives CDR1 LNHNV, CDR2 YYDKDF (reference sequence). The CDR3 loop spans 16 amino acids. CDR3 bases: TGTGCCACCAGCGGTAAGGGGCCCTTAACCGCCAACGTCCTGACTTTC. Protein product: CATSGKGPLTANVLTF.

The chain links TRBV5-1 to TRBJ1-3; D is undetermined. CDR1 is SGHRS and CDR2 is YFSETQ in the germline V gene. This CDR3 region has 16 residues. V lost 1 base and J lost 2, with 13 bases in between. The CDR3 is CASSLTPGGTGNTIYF. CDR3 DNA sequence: TGCGCCAGCAGCTTGACCCCAGGCGGCACTGGAAACACCATATATTTT.

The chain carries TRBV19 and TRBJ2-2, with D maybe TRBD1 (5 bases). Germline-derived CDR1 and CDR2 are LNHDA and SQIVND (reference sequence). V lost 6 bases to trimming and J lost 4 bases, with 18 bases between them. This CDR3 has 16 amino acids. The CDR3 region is CASRSLRQGTTGELFF. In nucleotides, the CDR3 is TGTGCCAGTAGGTCCCTCCGGCAGGGTACCACCGGGGAGCTGTTTTTT.

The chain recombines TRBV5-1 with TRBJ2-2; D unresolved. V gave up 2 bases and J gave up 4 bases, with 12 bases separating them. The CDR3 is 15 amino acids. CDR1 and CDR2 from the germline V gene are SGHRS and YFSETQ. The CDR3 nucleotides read TGCGCCAGCAGCTTAGGCGGCAGCTTCACCGGGGAGCTGTTTTTT. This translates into CASSLGGSFTGELFF.

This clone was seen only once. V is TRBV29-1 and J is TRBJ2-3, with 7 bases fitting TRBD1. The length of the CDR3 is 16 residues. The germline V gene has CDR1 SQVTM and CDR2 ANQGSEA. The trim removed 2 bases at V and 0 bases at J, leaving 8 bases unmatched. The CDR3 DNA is TGCAGCGTTGAAAGTTGGGACAGCAAAAGCACAGATACGCAGTATTTT. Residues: CSVESWDSKSTDTQYF.

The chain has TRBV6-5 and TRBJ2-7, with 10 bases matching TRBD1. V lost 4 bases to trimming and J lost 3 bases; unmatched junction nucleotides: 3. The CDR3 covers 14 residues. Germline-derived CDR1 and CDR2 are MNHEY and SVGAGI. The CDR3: CASSSGTGDYEQYF. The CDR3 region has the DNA TGTGCCAGCAGTTCCGGGACAGGGGACTACGAGCAGTACTTC.

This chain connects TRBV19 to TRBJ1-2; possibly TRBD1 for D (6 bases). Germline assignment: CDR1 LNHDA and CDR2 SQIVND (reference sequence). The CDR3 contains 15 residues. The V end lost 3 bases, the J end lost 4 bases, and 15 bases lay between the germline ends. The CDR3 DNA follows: TGTGCCAGTAGTATCTCGGGGGCTCCTCTCTATGGCTACACCTTC. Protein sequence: CASSISGAPLYGYTF.

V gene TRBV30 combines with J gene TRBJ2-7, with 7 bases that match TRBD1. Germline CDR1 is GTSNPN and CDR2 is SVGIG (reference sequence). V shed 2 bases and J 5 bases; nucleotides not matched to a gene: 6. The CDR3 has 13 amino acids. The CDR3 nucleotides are TGTGCCTGGAGTACAGGGGAACCCAACGAGCAGTACTTC. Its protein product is CAWSTGEPNEQYF. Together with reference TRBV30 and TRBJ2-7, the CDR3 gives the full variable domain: SQTIHQWPATLVQPVGSPLSLECTVEGTSNPNLYWYRQAAGRGLQLLFYSVGIGQISSEVPQNLSASRPQDRQFILSSKKLLLSDSGFYLCAWSTGEPNEQYFGPGTRLTVT.

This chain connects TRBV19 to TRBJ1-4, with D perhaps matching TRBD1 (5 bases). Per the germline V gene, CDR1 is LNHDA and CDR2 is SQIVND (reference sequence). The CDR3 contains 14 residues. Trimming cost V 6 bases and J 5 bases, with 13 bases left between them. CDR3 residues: CASRDQGENEKLFF. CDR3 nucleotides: TGTGCCAGTAGGGATCAGGGAGAGAATGAAAAACTGTTTTTT.

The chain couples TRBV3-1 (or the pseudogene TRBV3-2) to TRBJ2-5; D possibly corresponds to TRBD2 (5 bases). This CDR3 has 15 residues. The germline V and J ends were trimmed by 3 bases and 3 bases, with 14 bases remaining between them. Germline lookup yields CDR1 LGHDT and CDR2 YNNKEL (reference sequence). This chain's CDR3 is CASSHGASGEETQYF. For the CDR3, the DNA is TGTGCCAGCAGCCATGGAGCAAGCGGAGAAGAGACCCAGTACTTC.

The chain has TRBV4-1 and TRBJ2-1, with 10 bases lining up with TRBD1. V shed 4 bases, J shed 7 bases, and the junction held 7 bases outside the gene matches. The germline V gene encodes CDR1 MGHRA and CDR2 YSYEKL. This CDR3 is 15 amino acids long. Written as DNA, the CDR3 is TGCGCCAGCAGCCTCCCAGGGACAGGGGTGAATGAGCAGTTCTTC. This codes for CASSLPGTGVNEQFF.

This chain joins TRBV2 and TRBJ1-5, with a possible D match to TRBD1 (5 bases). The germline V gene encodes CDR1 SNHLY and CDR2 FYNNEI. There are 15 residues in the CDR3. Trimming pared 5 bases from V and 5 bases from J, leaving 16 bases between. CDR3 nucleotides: TGTGCCAGCAGTAAGACCTCCACGGGGGATCAGCCCCAGCATTTT. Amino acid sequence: CASSKTSTGDQPQHF.

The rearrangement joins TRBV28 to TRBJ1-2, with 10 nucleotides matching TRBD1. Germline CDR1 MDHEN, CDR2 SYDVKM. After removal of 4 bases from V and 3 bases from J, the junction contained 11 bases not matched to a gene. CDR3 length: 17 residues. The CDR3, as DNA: TGTGCCAGCAGTTCGGGGGGACAGGGGACGGCTTACTATGGCTACACCTTC. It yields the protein CASSSGGQGTAYYGYTF.

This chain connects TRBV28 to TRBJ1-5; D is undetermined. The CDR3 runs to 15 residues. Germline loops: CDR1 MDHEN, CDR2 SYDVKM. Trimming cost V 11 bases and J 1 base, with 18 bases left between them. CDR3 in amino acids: CAGSPQGSSNQPQHF. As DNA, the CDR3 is TGTGCCGGATCACCCCAAGGGTCCAGCAATCAGCCCCAGCATTTT.